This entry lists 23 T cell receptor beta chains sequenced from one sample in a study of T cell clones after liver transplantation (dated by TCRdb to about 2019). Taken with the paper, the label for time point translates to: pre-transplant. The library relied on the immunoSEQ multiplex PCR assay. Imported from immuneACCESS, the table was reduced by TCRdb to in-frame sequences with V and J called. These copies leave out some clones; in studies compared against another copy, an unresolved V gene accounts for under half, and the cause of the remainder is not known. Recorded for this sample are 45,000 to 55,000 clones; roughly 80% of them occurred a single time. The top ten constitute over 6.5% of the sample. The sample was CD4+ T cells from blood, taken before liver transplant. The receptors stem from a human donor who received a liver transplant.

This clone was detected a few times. Written as DNA, the CDR3 is TGTGCTAGTGGTTTGGTTACCCTTGGGGGCAGGGACAATCAGCCCCAGCATTTT. Encoded protein: CASGLVTLGGRDNQPQHF. This chain joins TRBV12-5 and TRBJ1-5; D perhaps matches TRBD1 (6 bases). CDR1 is LGHNT, CDR2 FRNRAP, per germline. V was cut by 0 bases and J by 3 bases, with 18 bases left in between. CDR3 length: 18 residues.

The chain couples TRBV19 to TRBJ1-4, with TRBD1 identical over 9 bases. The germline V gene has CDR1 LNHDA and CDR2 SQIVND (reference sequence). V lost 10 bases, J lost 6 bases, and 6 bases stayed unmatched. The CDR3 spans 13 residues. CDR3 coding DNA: TGTGCCACAACCGGGACAGGGCATGAAAAACTGTTTTTT. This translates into CATTGTGHEKLFF.

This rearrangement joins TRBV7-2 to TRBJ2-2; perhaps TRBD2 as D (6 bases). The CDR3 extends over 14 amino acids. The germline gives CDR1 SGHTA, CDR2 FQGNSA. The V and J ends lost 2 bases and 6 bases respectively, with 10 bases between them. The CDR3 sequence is CASSLMGLPGELFF. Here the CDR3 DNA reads TGTGCCAGCAGCTTAATGGGACTCCCCGGGGAGCTGTTTTTT. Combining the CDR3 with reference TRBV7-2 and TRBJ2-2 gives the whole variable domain GAGVSQSPSNKVTEKGKDVELRCDPISGHTALYWYRQSLGQGLEFLIYFQGNSAPDKSGLPSDRFSAERTGGSVSTLTIQRTQQEDSAVYLCASSLMGLPGELFFGEGSRLTVL.

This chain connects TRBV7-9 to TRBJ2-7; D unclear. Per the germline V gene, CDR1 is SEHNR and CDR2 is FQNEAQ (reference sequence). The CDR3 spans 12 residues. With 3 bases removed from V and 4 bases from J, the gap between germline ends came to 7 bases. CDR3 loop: CASSFGWYEQYF. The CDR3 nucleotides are TGTGCCAGCAGCTTTGGGTGGTACGAGCAGTACTTC.

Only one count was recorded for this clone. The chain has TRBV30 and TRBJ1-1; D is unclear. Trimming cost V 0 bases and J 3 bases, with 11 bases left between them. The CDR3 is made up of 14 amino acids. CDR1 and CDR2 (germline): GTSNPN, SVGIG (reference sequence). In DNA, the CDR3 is TGTGCCTGGAGTGTAGGGAGCTGGGACACTGAAGCTTTCTTT. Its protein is CAWSVGSWDTEAFF.

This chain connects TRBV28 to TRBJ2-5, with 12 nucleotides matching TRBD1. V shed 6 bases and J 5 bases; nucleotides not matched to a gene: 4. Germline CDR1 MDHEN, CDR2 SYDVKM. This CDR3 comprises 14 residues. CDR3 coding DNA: TGTGCCAGCAGGGGGACAGGGGGCATTGAGACCCAGTACTTC. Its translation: CASRGTGGIETQYF.

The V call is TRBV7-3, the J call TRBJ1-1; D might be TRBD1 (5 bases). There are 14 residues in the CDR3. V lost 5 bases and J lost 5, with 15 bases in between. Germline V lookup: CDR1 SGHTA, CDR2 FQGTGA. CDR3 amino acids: CASSQGGEATEAFF. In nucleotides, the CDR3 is TGTGCCAGCAGCCAGGGCGGGGAGGCGACTGAAGCTTTCTTT.

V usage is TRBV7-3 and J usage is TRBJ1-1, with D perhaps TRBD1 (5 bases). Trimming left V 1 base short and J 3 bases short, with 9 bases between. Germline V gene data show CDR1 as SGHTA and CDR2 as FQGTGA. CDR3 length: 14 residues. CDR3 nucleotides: TGTGCCAGCAGCTTAAAGGGAGGGGACACTGAAGCTTTCTTT. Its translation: CASSLKGGDTEAFF.

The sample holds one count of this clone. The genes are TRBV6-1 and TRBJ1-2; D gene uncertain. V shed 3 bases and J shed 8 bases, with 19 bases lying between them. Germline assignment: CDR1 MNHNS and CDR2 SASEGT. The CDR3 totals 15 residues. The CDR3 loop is CASSDSAGLLRGYTF. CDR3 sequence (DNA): TGTGCCAGCAGTGACTCTGCCGGGCTTTTGCGGGGCTACACCTTC.

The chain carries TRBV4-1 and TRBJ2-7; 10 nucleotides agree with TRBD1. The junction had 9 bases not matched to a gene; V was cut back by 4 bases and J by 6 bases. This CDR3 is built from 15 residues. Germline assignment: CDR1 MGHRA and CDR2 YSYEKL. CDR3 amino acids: CASSRSRQGAGEQYF. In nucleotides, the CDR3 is TGCGCCAGCAGCCGTTCCCGACAGGGGGCTGGCGAGCAGTACTTC.

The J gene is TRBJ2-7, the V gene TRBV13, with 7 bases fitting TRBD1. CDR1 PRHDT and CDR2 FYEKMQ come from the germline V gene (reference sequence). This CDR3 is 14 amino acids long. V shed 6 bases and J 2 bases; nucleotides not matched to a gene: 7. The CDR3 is CASRRGQPAYEQYF. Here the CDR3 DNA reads TGTGCCAGCAGAAGGGGACAGCCAGCCTACGAGCAGTACTTC.

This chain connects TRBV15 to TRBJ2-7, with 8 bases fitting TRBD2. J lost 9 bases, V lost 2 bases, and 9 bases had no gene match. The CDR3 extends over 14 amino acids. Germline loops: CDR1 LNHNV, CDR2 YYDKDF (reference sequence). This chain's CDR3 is CATSRPGLGVGQYF. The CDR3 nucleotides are TGTGCCACCAGCAGACCGGGACTAGGAGTTGGGCAGTACTTC.

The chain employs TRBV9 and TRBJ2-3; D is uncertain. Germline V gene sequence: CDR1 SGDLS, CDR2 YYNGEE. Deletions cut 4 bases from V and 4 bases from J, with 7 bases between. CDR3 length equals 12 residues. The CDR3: CASSPRSDTQYF. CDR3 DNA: TGTGCCAGCAGCCCCCGGTCAGATACGCAGTATTTT.

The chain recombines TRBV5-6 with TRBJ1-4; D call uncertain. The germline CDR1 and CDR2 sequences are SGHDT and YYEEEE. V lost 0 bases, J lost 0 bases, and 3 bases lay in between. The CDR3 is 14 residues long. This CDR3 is CASSLEATNEKLFF. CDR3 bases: TGTGCCAGCAGCTTGGAGGCAACTAATGAAAAACTGTTTTTT.

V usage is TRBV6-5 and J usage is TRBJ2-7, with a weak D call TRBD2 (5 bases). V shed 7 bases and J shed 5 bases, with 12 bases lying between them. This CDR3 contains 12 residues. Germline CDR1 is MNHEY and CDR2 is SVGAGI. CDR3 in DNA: TGTGCCAGCAAAGGGAGAAAGAACGAGCAGTACTTC. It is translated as CASKGRKNEQYF.

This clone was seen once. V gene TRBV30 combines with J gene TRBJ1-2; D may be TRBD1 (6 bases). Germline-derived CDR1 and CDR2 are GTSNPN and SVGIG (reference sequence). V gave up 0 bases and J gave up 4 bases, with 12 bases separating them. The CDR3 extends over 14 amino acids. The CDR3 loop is CAWSVGGISYGYTF. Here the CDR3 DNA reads TGTGCCTGGAGTGTAGGGGGAATCAGCTATGGCTACACCTTC.

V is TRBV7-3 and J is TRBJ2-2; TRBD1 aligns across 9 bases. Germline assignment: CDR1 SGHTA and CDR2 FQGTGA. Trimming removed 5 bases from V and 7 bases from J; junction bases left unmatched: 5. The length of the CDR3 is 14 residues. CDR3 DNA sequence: TGTGCCAGCAGCCGGGACAGGGTGGTCGGGGAGCTGTTTTTT. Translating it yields CASSRDRVVGELFF.

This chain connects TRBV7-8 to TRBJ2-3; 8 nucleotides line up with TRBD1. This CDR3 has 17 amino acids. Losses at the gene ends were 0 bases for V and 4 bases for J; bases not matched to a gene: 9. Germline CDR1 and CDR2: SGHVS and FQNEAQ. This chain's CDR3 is CASSLARTGFSADTQYF. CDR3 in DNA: TGTGCCAGCAGCTTAGCGCGGACAGGGTTCAGTGCAGATACGCAGTATTTT.

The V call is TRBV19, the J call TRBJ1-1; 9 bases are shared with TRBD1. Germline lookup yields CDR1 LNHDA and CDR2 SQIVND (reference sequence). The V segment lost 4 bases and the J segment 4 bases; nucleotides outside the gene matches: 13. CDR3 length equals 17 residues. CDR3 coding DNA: TGTGCCAGTAGTAAAGGACAGGGGTCCCGATGGGTCACTGAAGCTTTCTTT. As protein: CASSKGQGSRWVTEAFF.

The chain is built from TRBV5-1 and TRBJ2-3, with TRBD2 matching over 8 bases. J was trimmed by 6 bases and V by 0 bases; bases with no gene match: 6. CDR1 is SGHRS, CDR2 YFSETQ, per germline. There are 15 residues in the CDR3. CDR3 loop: CASSLGGRTPDTQYF. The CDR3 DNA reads TGCGCCAGCAGCTTGGGCGGGAGGACCCCCGATACGCAGTATTTT.

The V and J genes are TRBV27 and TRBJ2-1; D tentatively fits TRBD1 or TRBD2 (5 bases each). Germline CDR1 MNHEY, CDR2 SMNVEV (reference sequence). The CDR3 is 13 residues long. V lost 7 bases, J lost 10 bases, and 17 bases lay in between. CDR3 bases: TGTGCCAGCAACCGGGACCCTGGTGGGGAGCAGTTCTTC. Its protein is CASNRDPGGEQFF.

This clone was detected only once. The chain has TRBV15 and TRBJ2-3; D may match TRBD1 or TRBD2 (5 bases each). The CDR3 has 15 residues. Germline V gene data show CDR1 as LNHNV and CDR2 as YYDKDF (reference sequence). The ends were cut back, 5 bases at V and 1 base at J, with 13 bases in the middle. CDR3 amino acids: CATSPGWRGTDTQYF. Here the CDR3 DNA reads TGTGCCACCAGCCCAGGGTGGCGGGGCACAGATACGCAGTATTTT.

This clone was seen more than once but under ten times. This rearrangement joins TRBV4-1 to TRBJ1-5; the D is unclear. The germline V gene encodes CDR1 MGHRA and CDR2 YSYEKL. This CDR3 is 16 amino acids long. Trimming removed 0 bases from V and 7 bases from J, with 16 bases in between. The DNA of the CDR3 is TGCGCCAGCAGCCAAGATCCCGTTCTGGGCAGCCAGCCCCAGCATTTT. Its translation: CASSQDPVLGSQPQHF.